This TCR beta chain was sequenced during a study of T cells in Graves' hyperthyroidism and ophthalmopathy. Authors of the study amplified TCR beta CDR3 regions from RNA transcripts. In the first-round RT-PCR of the TCR CDR3, the HTBI primer set was used. TCRdb reanalysed the multiplex PCR reads using MiXCR and keeps one entry per CDR3 protein. The sample shows 500,000 to 550,000 distinct CDR3 sequences, nearly 20% of them seen only once. Of note for this clonotype: Antigen specificity is unknown.

Study-wide points: Blood also held most thyroid clonotypes expanded beyond 0.001. Onset of ophthalmopathy came a median around 6.2 months after the model predicted it.

The specimen sequenced was blood. The receptor was derived from a man in his forties with Graves' ophthalmopathy.

CDR3 in DNA: TGTGCCAGTAACATGGACAGGGACGGTGAAGCTTTCTTT. This translates into CASNMDRDGEAFF. The gene calls are TRBV19 and TRBJ1-1; 8 bases line up with TRBD1. Losses at the gene ends were 7 bases for V and 7 bases for J; bases not matched to a gene: 8. Looked up from germline, CDR1 is LNHDA and CDR2 is SQIVND (reference sequence). This CDR3 comprises 13 residues. Variable domain in full (rest from reference TRBV19 and TRBJ1-1): DGGITQSPKYLFRKEGQNVTLSCEQNLNHDAMYWYRQDPGQGLRLIYYSQIVNDFQKGDIAEGYSVSREKKESFPLTVTSAQKNPTAFYLCASNMDRDGEAFFGQGTRLTVV.